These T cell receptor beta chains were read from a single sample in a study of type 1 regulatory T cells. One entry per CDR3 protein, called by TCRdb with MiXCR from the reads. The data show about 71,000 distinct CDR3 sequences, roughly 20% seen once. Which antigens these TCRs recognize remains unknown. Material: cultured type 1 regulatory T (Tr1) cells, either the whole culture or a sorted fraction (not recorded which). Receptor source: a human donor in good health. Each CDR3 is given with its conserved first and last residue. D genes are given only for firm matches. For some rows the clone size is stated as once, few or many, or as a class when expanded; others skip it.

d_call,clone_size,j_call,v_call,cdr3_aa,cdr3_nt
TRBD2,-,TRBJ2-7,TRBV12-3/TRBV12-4,CASSLREGDEQYF,TGTGCCAGCAGTTTAAGGGAGGGCGACGAGCAGTACTTC
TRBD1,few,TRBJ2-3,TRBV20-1,CSARDPGQITDTQYF,TGCAGTGCTAGAGATCCGGGACAGATCACAGATACGCAGTATTTT
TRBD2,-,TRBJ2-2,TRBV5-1,CASSLRTSGTGELFF,TGCGCCAGCAGCTTAAGGACTAGCGGCACCGGGGAGCTGTTTTTT
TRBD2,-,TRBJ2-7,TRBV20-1,CSARPRLAASYEQYF,TGCAGTGCTAGACCGAGACTAGCGGCCTCTTACGAGCAGTACTTC
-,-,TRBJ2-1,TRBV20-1,CSARVGQGPYNEQFF,TGCAGTGCTAGAGTAGGCCAGGGACCTTACAATGAGCAGTTCTTC
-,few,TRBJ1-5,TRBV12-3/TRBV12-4,CASSVRQHQPQHF,TGTGCCAGCAGTGTGAGACAGCATCAGCCCCAGCATTTT
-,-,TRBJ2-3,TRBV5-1,CASSLAARLTDTQYF,TGCGCCAGCAGCTTGGCCGCCAGGCTCACAGATACGCAGTATTTT
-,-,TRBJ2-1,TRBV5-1,CASRQGFAYNEQFF,TGCGCCAGCAGGCAGGGGTTCGCCTACAATGAGCAGTTCTTC
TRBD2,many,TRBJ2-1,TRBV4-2,CASSQVAGGVLNEQFF,TGTGCCAGCAGCCAAGTGGCGGGAGGGGTTCTCAATGAGCAGTTCTTC
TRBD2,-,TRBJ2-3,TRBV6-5,CASSLGRATDTQYF,TGTGCCAGCAGCCTCGGGAGGGCCACAGATACGCAGTATTTT
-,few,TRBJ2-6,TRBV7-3,CASSLEANSGANVLTF,TGTGCCAGCAGCTTAGAGGCAAACTCTGGGGCCAACGTCCTGACTTTC
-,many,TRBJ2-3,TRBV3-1,CASSQGGDSDTQYF,TGTGCCAGCAGCCAAGGGGGGGACTCAGATACGCAGTATTTT
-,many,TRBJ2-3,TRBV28,CASRTGGTDTQYF,TGTGCCAGCAGGACCGGGGGCACAGATACGCAGTATTTT
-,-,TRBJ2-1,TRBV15,CATSRTGYNEQLF,TGTGCCACCAGCAGAACGGGTTACAATGAGCAGCTCTTC
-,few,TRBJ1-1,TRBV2,CASSEQGKTEAFF,TGTGCCAGCAGTGAACAGGGAAAGACTGAAGCTTTCTTT
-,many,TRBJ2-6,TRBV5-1,CASSQLVSGANVLTF,TGCGCCAGCAGCCAGCTAGTATCCGGGGCCAACGTCCTGACTTTC
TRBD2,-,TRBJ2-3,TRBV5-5,CASRAGGTDTQYF,TGTGCCAGCAGAGCGGGAGGCACAGATACGCAGTATTTT
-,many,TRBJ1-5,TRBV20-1,CSAFRGGSQPQHF,TGCAGTGCCTTCCGGGGAGGTAGTCAGCCCCAGCATTTT